The entry below gives a single TCR beta chain sequence along with its context. Its antigen is still unknown. This sample was taken from a study of regulatory T cells in long-lasting Graves disease. As for the study in general: Graves' patients diagnosed newly had used antithyroid drugs under 3 months. Study outcomes and limitations: Patients with persistent Graves' had lower TCR diversity than newly diagnosed patients. Persistent disease preferred TRBV28, TRBJ1-2 and TRBJ2-5; new disease, TRBV20-1 and TRBJ2-1.

Building of the TCR beta libraries involved iRepertoire HTBI primers and Arm-PCR of CDR3 regions. TCRdb passed the multiplex PCR reads through MiXCR, listing each CDR3 protein once. The profile shows 510,000 or so distinct CDR3 sequences, about 12% of them singletons. Time point denoted: newly diagnosed GD, antithyroid drugs for less than 3 months. Isolated PBMC RNA provided the starting material for the TCR library. Trimming removed 1 base from V and 0 bases from J; junction bases left unmatched: 5. Germline CDR1 reads LNHNV; CDR2 reads YYDKDF (reference sequence). CDR3 size: 19 residues. These same records also appear under a second study, on T cells in Graves' hyperthyroidism and ophthalmopathy. That work contributes: The HTBI primer set served for first-round RT-PCR of the TCR CDR3.

The material was peripheral blood mononuclear cells (PBMCs), obtained at new diagnosis, from a patient treated with antithyroid drugs. This sequence was found in a woman in her twenties or thirties with Graves disease. The rearrangement joins TRBV15 to TRBJ2-1; 14 positions match TRBD2. CDR3: CATSRGGLAGDSSYNEQFF. In DNA form, the CDR3 reads TGTGCCACCAGCAGAGGGGGACTAGCGGGAGACTCCTCCTACAATGAGCAGTTCTTC.